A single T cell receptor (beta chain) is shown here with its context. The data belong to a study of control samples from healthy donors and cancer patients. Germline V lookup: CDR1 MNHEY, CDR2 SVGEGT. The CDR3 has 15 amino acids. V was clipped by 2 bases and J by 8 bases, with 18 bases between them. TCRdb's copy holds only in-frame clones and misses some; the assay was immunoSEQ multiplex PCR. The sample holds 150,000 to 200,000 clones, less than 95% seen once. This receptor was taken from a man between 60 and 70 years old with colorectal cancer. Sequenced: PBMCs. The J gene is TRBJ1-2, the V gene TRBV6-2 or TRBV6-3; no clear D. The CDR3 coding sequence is TGTGCCAGCAGTTACCCGGCGGACGGACTAGGAGGCTACACCTTC. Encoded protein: CASSYPADGLGGYTF.